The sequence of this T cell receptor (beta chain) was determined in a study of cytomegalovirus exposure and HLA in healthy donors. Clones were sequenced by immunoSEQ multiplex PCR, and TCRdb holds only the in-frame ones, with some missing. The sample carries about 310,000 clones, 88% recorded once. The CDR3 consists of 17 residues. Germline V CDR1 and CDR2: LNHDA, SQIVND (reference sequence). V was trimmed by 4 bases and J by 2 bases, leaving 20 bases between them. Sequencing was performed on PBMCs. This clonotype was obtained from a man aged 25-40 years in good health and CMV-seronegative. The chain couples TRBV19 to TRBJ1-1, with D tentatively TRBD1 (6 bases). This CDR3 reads CASSSFVSGQSNTEAFF. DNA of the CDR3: TGTGCCAGTAGTAGTTTCGTATCCGGACAGTCTAACACTGAAGCTTTCTTT.